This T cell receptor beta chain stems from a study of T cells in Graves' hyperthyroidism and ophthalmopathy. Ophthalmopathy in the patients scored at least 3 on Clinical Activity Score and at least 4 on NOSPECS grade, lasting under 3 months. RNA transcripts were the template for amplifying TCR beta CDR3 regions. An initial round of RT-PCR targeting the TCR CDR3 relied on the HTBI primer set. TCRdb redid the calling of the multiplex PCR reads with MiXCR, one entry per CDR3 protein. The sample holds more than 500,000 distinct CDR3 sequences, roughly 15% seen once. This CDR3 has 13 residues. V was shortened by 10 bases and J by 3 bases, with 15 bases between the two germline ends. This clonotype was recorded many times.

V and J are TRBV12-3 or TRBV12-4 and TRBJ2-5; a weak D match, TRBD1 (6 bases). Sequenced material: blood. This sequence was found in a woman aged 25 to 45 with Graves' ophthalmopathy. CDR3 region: CATLLDREETQYF. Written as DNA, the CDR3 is TGTGCCACCCTCCTGGACAGAGAAGAGACCCAGTACTTC.